This T cell receptor beta chain is drawn from a study of blood T cell repertoires in COVID-19. Clones were read by immunoSEQ multiplex PCR, and TCRdb kept only the in-frame ones, dropping some. This table has 260,000 or so clones, around four fifths appearing once. This CDR3 comprises 12 residues. Germline values: CDR1 SGDLS, CDR2 YYNGEE. V gave up 4 bases and J gave up 14 bases, with 18 bases separating them. The receptor was isolated from a woman between 40 and 55 years old who had been exposed to COVID-19. The material sequenced was PBMCs or T cells enriched from blood (not recorded which). This chain uses TRBV9 with TRBJ1-2; D gene unclear. The CDR3 loop reads CASSPEGGKSTF. CDR3 sequence (DNA): TGTGCCAGCAGCCCAGAGGGTGGGAAGAGTACCTTC.